Sequencing of this T cell receptor beta chain was carried out in a study of T cell changes during pregnancy in multiple sclerosis. Germline V gives CDR1 MNHEY, CDR2 SMNVEV (reference sequence). The germline V and J ends were trimmed by 3 bases and 2 bases, with 5 bases remaining between them. The CDR3 consists of 14 residues. TCRdb's table, derived via immunoSEQ multiplex PCR, lists solely in-frame clones and lacks some. The profile covers about 32,000 clones, with nearly 90% appearing a single time and around 10% taken by the ten largest. The origin of this receptor is a female donor with multiple sclerosis, enrolled in a pregnancy study. The source was CD8+ T cells from peripheral blood mononuclear cells, collected in the third trimester of pregnancy. The chain is built from TRBV27 and TRBJ2-6, with D hard to call. In DNA, the CDR3 is TGTGCCAGCAGTTTCTCTCCTGGGGCCAACGTCCTGACTTTC. Translation gives CASSFSPGANVLTF.